The rows below give T cell receptor beta chains drawn from one sample of a study of OX40 agonist ivuxolimab in advanced cancers. The repertoire was sequenced with immunoSEQ multiplex PCR; TCRdb's copy has only in-frame clones and lacks some. The sample includes about 55,000 clones, around 80% of them seen just once. The source material was CD4+ or CD8+ T cells sorted from blood, sampled in a trial of the OX40 agonist ivuxolimab. Receptor source: an adult with an advanced solid tumor such as melanoma, head and neck, liver or kidney cancer. Both conserved end residues are part of each CDR3. Each record gives: J gene, D gene, clone size, V gene, CDR3 DNA, CDR3 protein. A D gene is named only where the DNA matches it firmly. Part of the rows lack a size; the others show once, few, many or a class for expanded clones.

J gene: TRBJ1-5; D gene: NA; clone size: NA; V gene: TRBV19; CDR3 DNA: TGTGCCAGTAACATGAGGGGTCGGCAGCCCCAGCATTTT; CDR3 protein: CASNMRGRQPQHF
J gene: TRBJ2-3; D gene: NA; clone size: few; V gene: TRBV29-1; CDR3 DNA: TGCAGCGGACGAGGAAGGGATACGCAGTATTTT; CDR3 protein: CSGRGRDTQYF
J gene: TRBJ2-2; D gene: NA; clone size: NA; V gene: TRBV13; CDR3 DNA: TGTGCCAGCAGCTTAGGCATTCCGGGGTTGAACACCGGGGAGCTGTTTTTT; CDR3 protein: CASSLGIPGLNTGELFF
J gene: TRBJ1-2; D gene: NA; clone size: NA; V gene: TRBV7-9; CDR3 DNA: TGTGCCAGCAGCTTTGGTTTGGGCTACACCTTC; CDR3 protein: CASSFGLGYTF
J gene: TRBJ1-2; D gene: TRBD1; clone size: NA; V gene: TRBV6-6; CDR3 DNA: TGTGCCAGCAGAACTCAGAGGACAGGGGCCAACTATGGCTACACCTTC; CDR3 protein: CASRTQRTGANYGYTF
J gene: TRBJ1-4; D gene: NA; clone size: NA; V gene: TRBV21-1; CDR3 DNA: TGTGCCAGCAGCAAAGTCGGGGGGGCGGACGGCTGGGAAAAACTGTTTTTT; CDR3 protein: CASSKVGGADGWEKLFF
J gene: TRBJ2-1; D gene: NA; clone size: NA; V gene: TRBV7-9; CDR3 DNA: TGTGCCAGCAGCATGGGAGTGAACAATGAGCAGTTCTTC; CDR3 protein: CASSMGVNNEQFF
J gene: TRBJ1-5; D gene: TRBD1; clone size: NA; V gene: TRBV5-6; CDR3 DNA: TGTGCCAGCAGCTTCGGGACAGGTAGTTATAGCAATCAGCCCCAGCATTTT; CDR3 protein: CASSFGTGSYSNQPQHF
J gene: TRBJ2-5; D gene: TRBD2; clone size: NA; V gene: TRBV7-2; CDR3 DNA: TGTGCCAGCAGCTTAGTCCCAGCGGGGGGGCAAGAGACCCAGTACTTC; CDR3 protein: CASSLVPAGGQETQYF
J gene: TRBJ2-7; D gene: NA; clone size: NA; V gene: TRBV15; CDR3 DNA: TGTGCCACCAGCAGAGATCGCGACAGAGTCTACGAGCAGTACTTC; CDR3 protein: CATSRDRDRVYEQYF
J gene: TRBJ1-1; D gene: NA; clone size: few; V gene: TRBV5-4; CDR3 DNA: TGTGCCAGCAGCTTGAGGGCTATGGGGGGTGAAGCTTTCTTT; CDR3 protein: CASSLRAMGGEAFF
J gene: TRBJ2-7; D gene: NA; clone size: NA; V gene: TRBV5-4; CDR3 DNA: TGTGCCAGCAGCTTGGACTACGAGCAGTACTTC; CDR3 protein: CASSLDYEQYF
J gene: TRBJ2-1; D gene: TRBD1; clone size: NA; V gene: TRBV18; CDR3 DNA: TGTGCCAGCTCACCACAGGACAGGGGGCGCGATGAGCAGTTCTTC; CDR3 protein: CASSPQDRGRDEQFF
J gene: TRBJ2-6; D gene: TRBD2; clone size: NA; V gene: TRBV2; CDR3 DNA: TGTGCCAGCAGCGAATTCGGACTAGCGGGAGCGGCAGGGGCCAACGTCCTGACTTTC; CDR3 protein: CASSEFGLAGAAGANVLTF
J gene: TRBJ2-2; D gene: TRBD1; clone size: NA; V gene: TRBV23-1; CDR3 DNA: TGCGCCAGCAGTCACACGTGGACAGGGGCTACGAACACCGGGGAGCTGTTTTTT; CDR3 protein: CASSHTWTGATNTGELFF
J gene: TRBJ2-7; D gene: NA; clone size: NA; V gene: TRBV6-6; CDR3 DNA: TGTGCCAGCAGTTACCCCCCCCTGGCTAGCTCCTACGAGCAGTACTTC; CDR3 protein: CASSYPPLASSYEQYF
J gene: TRBJ1-2; D gene: NA; clone size: NA; V gene: TRBV29-1; CDR3 DNA: TGCAGCGTTGAGAGGGGAGATACTGCTTATGGCTACACCTTC; CDR3 protein: CSVERGDTAYGYTF
J gene: TRBJ2-7; D gene: TRBD1; clone size: NA; V gene: TRBV5-1; CDR3 DNA: TGCGCCAGCAGCTTCGGGACAGGGACGTACGAGCAGTACTTC; CDR3 protein: CASSFGTGTYEQYF
J gene: TRBJ2-1; D gene: TRBD1; clone size: NA; V gene: TRBV18; CDR3 DNA: TGTGCCAGCTCACCGGCAGGACAGGGCTACAATGAGCAGTTCTTC; CDR3 protein: CASSPAGQGYNEQFF
J gene: TRBJ2-3; D gene: NA; clone size: NA; V gene: TRBV7-9; CDR3 DNA: TGTGCCAGCAATCCCCCGGGGACTACGCAGTATTTT; CDR3 protein: CASNPPGTTQYF
J gene: TRBJ2-7; D gene: TRBD2; clone size: NA; V gene: TRBV5-1; CDR3 DNA: TGCGCCAGCAGCCCCGGACTAGCGGGGGCCTACGAGCAGTACTTC; CDR3 protein: CASSPGLAGAYEQYF
J gene: TRBJ2-3; D gene: TRBD1; clone size: few; V gene: TRBV28; CDR3 DNA: TGTGCCAGCGGAGACCGGGACAGGGGGGGAGAAGATACGCAGTATTTT; CDR3 protein: CASGDRDRGGEDTQYF
J gene: TRBJ1-2; D gene: NA; clone size: once; V gene: TRBV5-1; CDR3 DNA: TGCGCCAGCAGCTTGGAACAGGGTTTCTATGGCTACACCTTC; CDR3 protein: CASSLEQGFYGYTF
J gene: TRBJ2-3; D gene: TRBD1; clone size: NA; V gene: TRBV7-2; CDR3 DNA: TGTGCCAGCAGCCCCGACAGGGCGGCAGATACGCAGTATTTT; CDR3 protein: CASSPDRAADTQYF
J gene: TRBJ2-3; D gene: NA; clone size: NA; V gene: TRBV10-1; CDR3 DNA: TGCGCCAGCAGTGAGTCGGTCGGCGGGGGCACAGATACGCAGTATTTT; CDR3 protein: CASSESVGGGTDTQYF
J gene: TRBJ2-2; D gene: NA; clone size: NA; V gene: TRBV27; CDR3 DNA: TGTGCCAGCAGGGGGGGATCACGGTTGGGCGCCTCGAACACCGGGGAGCTGTTTTTT; CDR3 protein: CASRGGSRLGASNTGELFF
J gene: TRBJ1-1; D gene: TRBD1; clone size: NA; V gene: TRBV6-4; CDR3 DNA: TGTGCCAGCAGTGCCGCCGCAGGGGGCACTGAAGCTTTCTTT; CDR3 protein: CASSAAAGGTEAFF
J gene: TRBJ1-2; D gene: NA; clone size: few; V gene: TRBV5-6; CDR3 DNA: TGTGCCAGCAGCTTGATTCGGACCAACTATGGCTACACCTTC; CDR3 protein: CASSLIRTNYGYTF
J gene: TRBJ1-2; D gene: TRBD1; clone size: NA; V gene: TRBV5-1; CDR3 DNA: TGCGCCAGCAGTACCTACAGGGGCTATGGCTACACCTTC; CDR3 protein: CASSTYRGYGYTF
J gene: TRBJ2-7; D gene: NA; clone size: few; V gene: TRBV2; CDR3 DNA: TGTGCCAGCAGGGTTGAGGACGGATTCCAATACGAGCAGTACTTC; CDR3 protein: CASRVEDGFQYEQYF
J gene: TRBJ2-5; D gene: TRBD1; clone size: NA; V gene: TRBV5-1; CDR3 DNA: TGCGCCAGCAGCCCCTGGACAGGGGGCGAAGAGACCCAGTACTTC; CDR3 protein: CASSPWTGGEETQYF
J gene: TRBJ1-1; D gene: NA; clone size: NA; V gene: TRBV19; CDR3 DNA: TGTGCCAGTTCGGACAGGAACACTGAAGCTTTCTTT; CDR3 protein: CASSDRNTEAFF
J gene: TRBJ2-2; D gene: NA; clone size: NA; V gene: TRBV5-1; CDR3 DNA: TGCGCCAGCAGCTTGGGAAAGGCCGGGGAGCTGTTTTTT; CDR3 protein: CASSLGKAGELFF
J gene: TRBJ2-1; D gene: TRBD1; clone size: NA; V gene: TRBV27; CDR3 DNA: TGTGCCACCGAACCGGGACAGGGCTACAATGAGCAGTTCTTC; CDR3 protein: CATEPGQGYNEQFF
J gene: TRBJ1-1; D gene: TRBD1; clone size: NA; V gene: TRBV25-1; CDR3 DNA: TGTGCCAGCACCGTACAGGGGGGGAACACTGAAGCTTTCTTT; CDR3 protein: CASTVQGGNTEAFF
J gene: TRBJ2-3; D gene: TRBD2; clone size: NA; V gene: TRBV11-2; CDR3 DNA: TGTGCCAGCAGCCCAAGACTAGCTCGGGCAGATACGCAGTATTTT; CDR3 protein: CASSPRLARADTQYF
J gene: TRBJ2-3; D gene: TRBD2; clone size: NA; V gene: TRBV30; CDR3 DNA: TGTGCCTGGAGTCGCCCCCGTAGGGCTAGCGGTAGCACAGATACGCAGTATTTT; CDR3 protein: CAWSRPRRASGSTDTQYF
J gene: TRBJ1-2; D gene: NA; clone size: NA; V gene: TRBV6-5; CDR3 DNA: TGTGCCAGCAGTCACCCCGGGGCGGGTAACTATGGCTACACCTTC; CDR3 protein: CASSHPGAGNYGYTF
J gene: TRBJ2-3; D gene: TRBD2; clone size: NA; V gene: TRBV7-9; CDR3 DNA: TGTGCCAGCAGAGTGACTAGCGGGGGAGCAGATACGCAGTATTTT; CDR3 protein: CASRVTSGGADTQYF